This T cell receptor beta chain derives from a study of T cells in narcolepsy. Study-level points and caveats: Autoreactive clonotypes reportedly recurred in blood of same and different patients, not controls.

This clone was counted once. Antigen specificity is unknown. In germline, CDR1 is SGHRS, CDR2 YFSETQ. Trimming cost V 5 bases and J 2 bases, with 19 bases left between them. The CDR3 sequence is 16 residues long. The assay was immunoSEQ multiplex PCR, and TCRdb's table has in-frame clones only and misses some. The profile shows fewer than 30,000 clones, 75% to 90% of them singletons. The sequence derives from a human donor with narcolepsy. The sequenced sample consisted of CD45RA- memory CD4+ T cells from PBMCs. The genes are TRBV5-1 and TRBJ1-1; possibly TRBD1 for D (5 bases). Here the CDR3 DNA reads TGCGCCAGCAGTTCAGATGGGGCGGTCCGTAACACTGAAGCTTTCTTT. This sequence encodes CASSSDGAVRNTEAFF.